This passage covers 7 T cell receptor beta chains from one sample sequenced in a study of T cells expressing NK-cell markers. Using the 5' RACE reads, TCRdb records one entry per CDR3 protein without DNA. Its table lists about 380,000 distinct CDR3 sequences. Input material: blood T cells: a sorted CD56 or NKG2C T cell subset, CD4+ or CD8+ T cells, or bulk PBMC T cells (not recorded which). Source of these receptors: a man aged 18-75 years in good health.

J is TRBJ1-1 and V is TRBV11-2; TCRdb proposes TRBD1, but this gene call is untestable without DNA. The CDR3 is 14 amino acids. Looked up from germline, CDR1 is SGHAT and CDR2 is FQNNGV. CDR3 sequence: CASSPQIQGSEAFF.

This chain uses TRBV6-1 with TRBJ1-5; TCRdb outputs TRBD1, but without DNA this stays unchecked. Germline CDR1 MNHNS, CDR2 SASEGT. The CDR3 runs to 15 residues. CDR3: CASLSPQGRVQPQHF.

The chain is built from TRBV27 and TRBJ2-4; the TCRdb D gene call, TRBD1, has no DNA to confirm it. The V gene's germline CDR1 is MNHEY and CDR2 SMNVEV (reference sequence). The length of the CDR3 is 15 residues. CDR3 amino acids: CASSSKTGIKNIQYF.

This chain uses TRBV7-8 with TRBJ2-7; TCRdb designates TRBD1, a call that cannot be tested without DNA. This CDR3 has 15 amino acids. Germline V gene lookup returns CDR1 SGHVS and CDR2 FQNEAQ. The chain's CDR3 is CASSSGQGSLVWKYF.

This CDR3 is CASSVRQGSPSYEQYF. The V gene is TRBV5-1, the J gene TRBJ2-7; TCRdb picks TRBD1, but there is no DNA to check that call. Per germline, CDR1 SGHRS and CDR2 YFSETQ. The CDR3 is 16 amino acids.

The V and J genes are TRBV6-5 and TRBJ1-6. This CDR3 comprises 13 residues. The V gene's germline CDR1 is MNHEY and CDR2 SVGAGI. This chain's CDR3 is CASSYSTVSPLHF.

This CDR3 is CASRYSGTTLGELFF. The V and J genes are TRBV6-5 and TRBJ2-2; TCRdb outputs TRBD1, but without DNA this stays unchecked. CDR1 MNHEY and CDR2 SVGAGI come from the germline V gene. This CDR3 is built from 15 residues.